Shown below are 6 T cell receptor beta chains from a single sample sequenced in a study of Ad26.COV2.S vaccination and SARS-CoV-2 variants. As for treatment: roughly 20 received Ad26.COV2.S at low or high dose, single or two shots; a few received placebo; per-sample allocation not given. Sampling occurred on day 63 after the first vaccine or placebo injection. Method: immunoSEQ multiplex PCR; TCRdb's copy keeps in-frame clones and lacks some. Among roughly 270,000 clones listed, more than 75% were seen once. The sample here was peripheral blood, taken in a trial of Ad26.COV2.S vaccine versus placebo. The receptors come from a person between 18 and 65 years old who received the Ad26.COV2.S COVID-19 vaccine or a placebo.

The CDR3, as DNA: TGCGCCAGCAGCCCCGGGACTCTAGACGAGCAGTACTTC. This gives the protein CASSPGTLDEQYF. This sequence joins TRBV5-1 and TRBJ2-7; maybe TRBD2 (6 bases). The CDR3 contains 13 residues. V lost 4 bases and J lost 5, with 13 bases in between. CDR1 SGHRS and CDR2 YFSETQ come from the germline V gene.

The CDR3 DNA is TGTGCCAGTAGTCACTATCCGTACAATGAGCAGTTCTTC. As protein: CASSHYPYNEQFF. V and J are TRBV19 and TRBJ2-1; no firm D call. There are 13 residues in the CDR3. Germline V gene sequence: CDR1 LNHDA, CDR2 SQIVND (reference sequence). Trimming stripped 5 bases from V and 4 bases from J, with 9 bases between.

This clone has only one observation. V is TRBV5-6 and J is TRBJ1-1, with 8 bases identical to TRBD1. Germline V gene sequence: CDR1 SGHDT, CDR2 YYEEEE. The CDR3 loop spans 14 amino acids. Trimming took 2 bases from V and 2 from J; bases not matched to a gene: 2. CDR3 region: CASSFGTGNTEAFF. In DNA form, the CDR3 reads TGTGCCAGCAGCTTCGGGACAGGCAACACTGAAGCTTTCTTT.

For the CDR3, the DNA is TGTGCCAGCAGCCAAGATCGGAAAACCCCCATCATATATTTT. Protein sequence: CASSQDRKTPIIYF. The chain employs TRBV4-2 and TRBJ1-3; D not certain. Trimming shortened V by 0 bases and J by 12 bases, and 15 bases separated the two germline ends. CDR1 is LGHNA, CDR2 YNFKEQ, per germline. The CDR3 has 14 amino acids.

This clone appeared a few times. V and J are TRBV24-1 and TRBJ2-2; 7 positions agree with TRBD1. Germline V gene data show CDR1 as KGHDR and CDR2 as SFDVKD. This CDR3 has 13 residues. Losses at the gene ends were 9 bases for V and 0 bases for J; bases not matched to a gene: 0. The CDR3 DNA reads as TGTGCCACCGGGACAGCGAACACCGGGGAGCTGTTTTTT. Protein product: CATGTANTGELFF.

The chain links TRBV4-1 to TRBJ1-2; maybe TRBD1 (6 bases). V was shortened by 2 bases and J by 1 base, with 11 bases between the two germline ends. Germline V gene data show CDR1 as MGHRA and CDR2 as YSYEKL. This CDR3 has 15 amino acids. CDR3 amino acids: CASSQQQGNNYGYTF. The CDR3 DNA reads as TGCGCCAGCAGCCAACAGCAGGGGAATAACTATGGCTACACCTTC.